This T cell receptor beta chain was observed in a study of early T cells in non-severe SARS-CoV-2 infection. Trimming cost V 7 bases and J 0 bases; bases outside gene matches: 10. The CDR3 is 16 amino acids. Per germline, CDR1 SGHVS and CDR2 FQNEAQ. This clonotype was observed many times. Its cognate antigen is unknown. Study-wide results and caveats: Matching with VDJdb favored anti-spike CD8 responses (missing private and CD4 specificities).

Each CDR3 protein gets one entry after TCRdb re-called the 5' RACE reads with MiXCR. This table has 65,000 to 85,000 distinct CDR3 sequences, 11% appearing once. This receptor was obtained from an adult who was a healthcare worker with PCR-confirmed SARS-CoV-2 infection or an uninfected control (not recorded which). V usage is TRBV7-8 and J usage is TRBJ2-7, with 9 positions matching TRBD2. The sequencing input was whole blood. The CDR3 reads CASTPGLAFSSYEQYF. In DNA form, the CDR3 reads TGTGCCAGCACCCCCGGACTAGCGTTTAGCTCCTACGAGCAGTACTTC.